One sample yielded the 28 T cell receptor beta chains listed below, sequenced in a study of T cells in Graves' hyperthyroidism and ophthalmopathy. TCR beta CDR3 region amplification was performed from RNA transcripts. The HTBI set primed first-round TCR CDR3 RT-PCR. In TCRdb, the multiplex PCR reads were re-called with MiXCR into one record per CDR3 protein. There are about 380,000 distinct CDR3 sequences in the sample; approximately 17% occur only once, and over 35% lies in the top ten. The sequenced sample was blood. All receptors come from a man between 18 and 35 years old with Graves' ophthalmopathy.

This clonotype came up a few times. V is TRBV13 and J is TRBJ2-2; no definite D call. The germline V gene encodes CDR1 PRHDT and CDR2 FYEKMQ (reference sequence). There are 14 residues in the CDR3. V gave up 3 bases and J gave up 4 bases, with 9 bases separating them. This CDR3 is CASSFQPSTGELFF. CDR3 nucleotides: TGTGCCAGCAGCTTTCAGCCTTCCACCGGGGAGCTGTTTTTT.

This clonotype appeared many times. The chain couples TRBV19 to TRBJ1-1; 9 bases line up with TRBD1. The junction had 15 bases not matched to a gene; V was cut back by 5 bases and J by 5 bases. Per germline, CDR1 LNHDA and CDR2 SQIVND (reference sequence). The CDR3 extends over 17 amino acids. The CDR3 nucleotides are TGTGCCAGTAGTCCGGTCCCGGGACAGGGAGTGGAGACTGAAGCTTTCTTT. Amino acids: CASSPVPGQGVETEAFF.

Comment on this clonotype: This may stem from a read error, because a much larger clone lies one nucleotide away. In DNA, the CDR3 is TGCAGTGCTCATGGACGGAGCAATCAGCCCCAGCATTTT. As protein: CSAHGRSNQPQHF. The rearrangement links TRBV20-1 to TRBJ1-5; D is unclear. The ends were cut back, 5 bases at V and 1 base at J, with 9 bases in the middle. Germline V gene data show CDR1 as DFQATT and CDR2 as SNEGSKA (reference sequence). This CDR3 comprises 13 residues.

This clonotype has just a few counts. The junction does not match germline at one end; this may be a read error. The gene calls are TRBV6-1 and TRBJ1-3, with D perhaps matching TRBD1 (6 bases). The CDR3 is 16 amino acids. Germline V gene sequence: CDR1 MNHNS, CDR2 SASEGT. For the CDR3, the DNA is TGTGCCAACAGTCCATGGGACAAGAGCTCTGGAAACACCATATATTTT. It specifies CANSPWDKSSGNTIYF.

This clonotype was seen many times. This chain links TRBV12-3 or TRBV12-4 with TRBJ1-2, with D uncertain. This CDR3 region has 15 residues. Trimming took 6 bases from V and 4 from J, leaving 18 bases between them. The CDR3 DNA reads TGTGCCAGCAGCTCCTCAGGCGCGAAGGGCTATGGCTACACCTTC. Its protein is CASSSSGAKGYGYTF.

This chain links TRBV7-9 with TRBJ2-3; either TRBD1 or TRBD2 may fit D (5 bases each). V gave up 3 bases and J gave up 0 bases, with 16 bases separating them. Germline V gene lookup returns CDR1 SEHNR and CDR2 FQNEAQ (reference sequence). There are 17 residues in the CDR3. This CDR3 is CASSFSLGPQSTDTQYF. For the CDR3, the DNA is TGTGCCAGCAGCTTTTCCTTGGGACCTCAAAGCACAGATACGCAGTATTTT.

This clonotype was seen a handful of times. This chain joins TRBV4-1 and TRBJ2-3; D is uncertain. The CDR3 covers 13 residues. Germline CDR1 is MGHRA and CDR2 is YSYEKL. V shed 4 bases and J shed 6 bases, with 11 bases lying between them. The CDR3 DNA follows: TGCGCCAGCAGCCCCCGCCCCGGGGATACGCAGTATTTT. Translated: CASSPRPGDTQYF.

The V and J genes are TRBV9 and TRBJ2-5; a weak D match, TRBD1 (7 bases). V lost 1 base and J lost 4, with 17 bases in between. The germline V gene encodes CDR1 SGDLS and CDR2 YYNGEE. The CDR3 is made up of 16 amino acids. This CDR3 is CASSVIEGARGETQYF. In DNA, the CDR3 is TGTGCCAGCAGCGTAATAGAGGGGGCGCGGGGAGAGACCCAGTACTTC.

CDR3 coding DNA: TGCAGCGGTATTCCAACCATGGGAAACCAAGAGACCCAGTACTTC. Protein sequence: CSGIPTMGNQETQYF. The gene calls are TRBV29-1 and TRBJ2-5; D not resolved. V was trimmed by 7 bases and J by 0 bases, leaving 18 bases between them. The CDR3 spans 15 residues. Germline loops: CDR1 SQVTM, CDR2 ANQGSEA.

The genes are TRBV28 and TRBJ2-3; TRBD2 matches 10 bases. The CDR3 extends over 16 amino acids. Looked up from germline, CDR1 is MDHEN and CDR2 is SYDVKM. J lost 4 bases, V lost 5 bases, and 9 bases had no gene match. The CDR3 here is CASSRIAGGDADTQYF. The DNA for the CDR3 is TGTGCCAGCAGTCGAATAGCGGGAGGTGACGCAGATACGCAGTATTTT.

This clonotype was picked up one time. The genes are TRBV3-1 and TRBJ2-5, with a possible D match to TRBD1 (5 bases). The CDR3 length is 14 residues. V shed 3 bases and J shed 2 bases, with 10 bases lying between them. The germline gives CDR1 LGHDT, CDR2 YNNKEL (reference sequence). As DNA, the CDR3 is TGTGCCAGCAGCCATCAGGGATCTCAAGAGACCCAGTACTTC. Translated, it gives CASSHQGSQETQYF.

This clonotype was detected ten times or more. The rearrangement uses TRBV7-9 and TRBJ2-1; 11 bases are shared with TRBD1. V shed 5 bases, J shed 7 bases, and the junction held 7 bases outside the gene matches. Per the germline V gene, CDR1 is SEHNR and CDR2 is FQNEAQ (reference sequence). The CDR3 totals 15 residues. The CDR3 loop reads CASSTGQGAQNEQFF. CDR3 DNA sequence: TGTGCCAGCAGCACCGGACAGGGGGCGCAGAATGAGCAGTTCTTC. Combining the CDR3 with reference TRBV7-9 and TRBJ2-1 gives the whole variable domain DTGVSQNPRHKITKRGQNVTFRCDPISEHNRLYWYRQTLGQGPEFLTYFQNEAQLEKSRLLSDRFSAERPKGSFSTLEIQRTEQGDSAMYLCASSTGQGAQNEQFFGPGTRLTVL.

V usage is TRBV20-1 and J usage is TRBJ2-1; tentatively, D is TRBD1 or TRBD2 (5 bases each). This CDR3 comprises 14 residues. Germline V gene sequence: CDR1 DFQATT, CDR2 SNEGSKA (reference sequence). Deletions cut 5 bases from V and 8 bases from J, with 19 bases between. The CDR3 loop reads CSARGPALGDEQFF. CDR3 bases: TGCAGTGCTCGGGGCCCGGCCCTTGGGGATGAGCAGTTCTTC.

A few counts support this clonotype. A much bigger clone sits one base away, suggesting this may be a read error. Lacking the conserved final phenylalanine or tryptophan, this CDR3 likely reflects a read error. This sequence joins TRBV12-3 or TRBV12-4 and TRBJ1-1; perhaps TRBD1 as D (5 bases). Trimming pared 7 bases from V and 5 bases from J, leaving 14 bases between. The CDR3 runs 13 residues. CDR3: CASTWEGRTEAFL. CDR3 DNA sequence: TGTGCCAGCACCTGGGAGGGGAGGACTGAAGCTTTCCTT.

The sample holds a few counts of this clonotype. The chain is built from TRBV29-1 and TRBJ2-2, with D perhaps matching TRBD1 or TRBD2 (5 bases each). Germline V gene data show CDR1 as SQVTM and CDR2 as ANQGSEA. Trimming pared 7 bases from V and 6 bases from J, leaving 15 bases between. The CDR3 contains 13 residues. CDR3 protein: CSGGRRRAGELFF. The CDR3 nucleotides read TGCAGCGGGGGACGACGAAGGGCCGGGGAGCTGTTTTTT.

In its sample, this clonotype was seen many times. The V call is TRBV12-3 or TRBV12-4, the J call TRBJ1-5; D ambiguous. The length of the CDR3 is 15 residues. V was pared by 0 bases and J by 3 bases, with 9 bases between. CDR3 in DNA: TGTGCCAGCAGTTTAGCGCTCGTTACCAATCAGCCCCAGCATTTT. Translation gives CASSLALVTNQPQHF.

V and J are TRBV5-1 and TRBJ1-4; D gene unclear. From germline, CDR1 is SGHRS and CDR2 YFSETQ. Trimming removed 0 bases at V and 5 bases at J, with 11 bases between. This CDR3 region has 15 residues. The CDR3 protein is CASSLDDGGNEKLFF. CDR3 in DNA: TGCGCCAGCAGCTTGGATGACGGTGGGAATGAAAAACTGTTTTTT.

This clonotype has a count of ten or more. This sequence joins TRBV7-8 and TRBJ2-3; possibly TRBD1 for D (6 bases). Germline CDR1 and CDR2: SGHVS and FQNEAQ. The CDR3 contains 17 residues. With 1 base removed from V and 6 bases from J, the gap between germline ends came to 20 bases. As DNA, the CDR3 is TGTGCCAGCAGCTTAGGTTTCGTACAGGGTGCCATGGATACGCAGTATTTT. This encodes CASSLGFVQGAMDTQYF.

This clonotype has only a few counts. The rearrangement joins TRBV5-5 to TRBJ1-2; TRBD1 is a possible D gene (5 bases). This CDR3 is 14 amino acids long. The germline V and J ends were trimmed by 3 bases and 3 bases, with 12 bases remaining between them. Germline-derived CDR1 and CDR2 are SGHKS and YYEKEE (reference sequence). DNA for the CDR3: TGTGCCAGCAGCTGGGGAGACAGCTACTATGGCTACACCTTC. This encodes CASSWGDSYYGYTF.

This clonotype was recorded at least ten times. This chain links TRBV6-1 with TRBJ2-3, with a weak D call TRBD1 (5 bases). CDR1 is MNHNS, CDR2 SASEGT, per germline. The CDR3 runs 15 residues. Trimming left V 11 bases short and J 1 base short, with 19 bases between. CDR3 loop: CAASHGDRRTDTQYF. CDR3 coding DNA: TGTGCCGCCTCCCACGGTGACAGACGCACAGATACGCAGTATTTT.

CDR3 protein: CASSTGQADTEAFF. In nucleotides, the CDR3 is TGTGCCAGTAGTACAGGACAGGCCGACACTGAAGCTTTCTTT. The V call is TRBV19, the J call TRBJ1-1; TRBD1 matches 7 bases. Germline-derived CDR1 and CDR2 are LNHDA and SQIVND (reference sequence). There are 14 residues in the CDR3. V gave up 4 bases and J gave up 3 bases; unmatched junction bases: 5.

This clonotype was counted at least ten times. This chain joins TRBV4-1 and TRBJ1-2; D call uncertain. CDR3 length: 13 amino acids. The V and J ends lost 0 bases and 6 bases respectively, with 8 bases between them. Germline-derived CDR1 and CDR2 are MGHRA and YSYEKL. The CDR3 loop reads CASSQEDRDGYTF. The DNA for the CDR3 is TGCGCCAGCAGCCAAGAAGATCGGGATGGCTACACCTTC.

This clonotype was seen more than once but under ten times. This sequence joins TRBV4-2 and TRBJ1-2; D is uncertain. The V and J ends lost 1 base and 0 bases respectively, with 9 bases between them. Germline V gives CDR1 LGHNA, CDR2 YNFKEQ. The CDR3 spans 15 residues. CDR3 in DNA: TGTGCCAGCAGCCAAGCCGGAGGCGCTAACTATGGCTACACCTTC. It encodes CASSQAGGANYGYTF.

This chain uses TRBV5-5 with TRBJ2-1; D ambiguous. This CDR3 spans 11 amino acids. CDR1 and CDR2 (germline): SGHKS, YYEKEE (reference sequence). V was cut by 6 bases and J by 5 bases, with 6 bases left in between. CDR3: CASNLNNEQFF. The CDR3 nucleotides read TGTGCCAGCAACTTAAACAATGAGCAGTTCTTC.

The rearrangement uses TRBV24-1 and TRBJ2-7; 7 bases are shared with TRBD1. Germline lookup yields CDR1 KGHDR and CDR2 SFDVKD. V trimming: 2 bases; J trimming: 0 bases; junction bases outside the gene matches: 9. The CDR3 extends over 17 amino acids. CDR3 loop: CATSDSLDRAISYEQYF. DNA for the CDR3: TGTGCCACCAGTGATTCACTCGACAGGGCGATCTCCTACGAGCAGTACTTC.

The chain is built from TRBV6-5 and TRBJ1-2; D gene ambiguous. CDR3 size: 14 residues. V shed 0 bases and J shed 8 bases, with 13 bases lying between them. CDR1 and CDR2 from the germline V gene are MNHEY and SVGAGI. The chain's CDR3 is CASSYSRPPVGYTF. CDR3 sequence (DNA): TGTGCCAGCAGTTACTCGAGGCCCCCTGTGGGCTACACCTTC.

The sample holds many counts of this clonotype. The chain employs TRBV7-9 and TRBJ1-1, with D hard to call. V lost 3 bases, J lost 0 bases, and 5 bases lay in between. The CDR3 has 13 residues. Germline CDR1 SEHNR, CDR2 FQNEAQ (reference sequence). For the CDR3, the DNA is TGTGCCAGCAGCTTCATCATGAACACTGAAGCTTTCTTT. Protein sequence: CASSFIMNTEAFF. The full variable domain, with the rest looked up from reference TRBV7-9 and TRBJ1-1, is DTGVSQNPRHKITKRGQNVTFRCDPISEHNRLYWYRQTLGQGPEFLTYFQNEAQLEKSRLLSDRFSAERPKGSFSTLEIQRTEQGDSAMYLCASSFIMNTEAFFGQGTRLTVV.

This clonotype was counted many times. The chain combines TRBV24-1 with TRBJ2-1; TRBD1 aligns across 9 bases. The length of the CDR3 is 16 residues. CDR1 KGHDR and CDR2 SFDVKD come from the germline V gene. Trimming took 0 bases from V and 8 from J; bases not matched to a gene: 7. CDR3 amino acids: CATSDLRGQGVDEQFF. CDR3 sequence (DNA): TGTGCCACCAGTGATTTGCGGGGACAGGGTGTGGATGAGCAGTTCTTC.